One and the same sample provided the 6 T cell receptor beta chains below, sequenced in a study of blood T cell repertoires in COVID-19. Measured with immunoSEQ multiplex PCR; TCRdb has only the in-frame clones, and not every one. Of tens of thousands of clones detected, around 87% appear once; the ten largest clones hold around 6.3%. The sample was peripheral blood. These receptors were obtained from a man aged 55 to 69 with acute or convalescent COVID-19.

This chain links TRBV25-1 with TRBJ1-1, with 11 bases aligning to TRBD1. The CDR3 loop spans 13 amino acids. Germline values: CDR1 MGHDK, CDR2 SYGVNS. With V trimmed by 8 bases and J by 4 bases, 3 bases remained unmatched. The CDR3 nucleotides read TGTGCCAGCGGACAGGGGGCGGGCACTGAAGCTTTCTTT. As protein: CASGQGAGTEAFF.

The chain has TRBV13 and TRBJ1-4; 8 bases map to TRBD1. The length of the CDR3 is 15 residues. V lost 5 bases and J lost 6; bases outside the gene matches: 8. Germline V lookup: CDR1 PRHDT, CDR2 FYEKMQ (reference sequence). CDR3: CASSPLGTGDEKLFF. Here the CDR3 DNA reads TGTGCCAGCAGCCCCCTGGGGACAGGCGATGAAAAACTGTTTTTT.

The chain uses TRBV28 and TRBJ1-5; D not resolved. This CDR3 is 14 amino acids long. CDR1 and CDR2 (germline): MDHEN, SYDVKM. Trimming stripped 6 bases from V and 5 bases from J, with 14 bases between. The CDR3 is CASSSGSHYQPQHF. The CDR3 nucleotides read TGTGCCAGCAGCTCCGGGAGCCATTATCAGCCCCAGCATTTT.

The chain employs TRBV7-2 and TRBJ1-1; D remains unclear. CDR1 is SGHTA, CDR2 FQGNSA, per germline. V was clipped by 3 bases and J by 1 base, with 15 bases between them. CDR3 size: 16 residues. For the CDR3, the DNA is TGTGCCAGCAGCTTCCCCTCAGGAGGGCGGAACACTGAAGCTTTCTTT. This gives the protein CASSFPSGGRNTEAFF.

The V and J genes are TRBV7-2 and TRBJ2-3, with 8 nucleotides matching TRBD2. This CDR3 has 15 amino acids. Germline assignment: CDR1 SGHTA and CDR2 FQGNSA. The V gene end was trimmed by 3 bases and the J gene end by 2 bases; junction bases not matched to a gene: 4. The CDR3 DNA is TGTGCCAGCAGCTTTAGCGGGGACCCCACAGATACGCAGTATTTT. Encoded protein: CASSFSGDPTDTQYF.

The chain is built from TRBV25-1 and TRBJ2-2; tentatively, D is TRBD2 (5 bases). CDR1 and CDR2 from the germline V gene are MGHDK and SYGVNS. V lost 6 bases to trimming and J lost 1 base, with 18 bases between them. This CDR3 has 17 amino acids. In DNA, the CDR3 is TGTGCCAGCAGCCAAGGGAGTCAGGTCTTGAACACCGGGGAGCTGTTTTTT. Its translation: CASSQGSQVLNTGELFF.